This T cell receptor (beta chain) originates from a study of blood T cell repertoires in COVID-19. Germline lookup yields CDR1 SGHTA and CDR2 FQGNSA. The CDR3 covers 14 residues. The V and J ends lost 5 bases and 2 bases respectively, with 12 bases between them. The table came from immunoSEQ multiplex PCR; TCRdb's copy has only in-frame clones and leaves some out. The sample includes tens of thousands of clones, about 90% of them seen just once. This chain links TRBV7-2 with TRBJ2-5; the D gene is possibly TRBD1 (6 bases). This receptor was taken from an elderly woman with active COVID-19. The material sequenced was peripheral blood. The CDR3 sequence is CASSAHRAQETQYF. The CDR3 nucleotides are TGTGCCAGCAGCGCCCACAGGGCTCAAGAGACCCAGTACTTC.